The 24 T cell receptor beta chains below were found in one sample sequenced in a study of T cell responses to AZD1222 COVID-19 vaccine. This table comes from immunoSEQ multiplex PCR, and its TCRdb copy is limited to in-frame clones, with some not included. The table has 250,000 to 300,000 clones, 90% to 95% seen once. The starting material was peripheral blood, obtained 28 days after the second AZD1222 dose. Receptor source: an adult who received the AZD1222 COVID-19 vaccine.

This clone was counted a single time. This chain uses TRBV6-5 with TRBJ1-1; D call uncertain. This CDR3 is built from 11 residues. The V gene's germline CDR1 is MNHEY and CDR2 SVGAGI. V lost 8 bases to trimming and J lost 3 bases, with 7 bases between them. CDR3 amino acids: CASGRDTEAFF. In nucleotides, the CDR3 is TGTGCCAGCGGTAGGGACACTGAAGCTTTCTTT.

J is TRBJ1-2 and V is TRBV15; D ambiguous. The length of the CDR3 is 12 residues. Trimming cost V 0 bases and J 2 bases, with 1 base left between them. Germline CDR1 and CDR2: LNHNV and YYDKDF (reference sequence). CDR3 DNA sequence: TGTGCCACCAGCAGAGAGAACTATGGCTACACCTTC. Translation: CATSRENYGYTF.

The rearrangement links TRBV3-1 (or the pseudogene TRBV3-2) to TRBJ1-6; TRBD1 might be the D (5 bases). The ends were cut back, 8 bases at V and 7 bases at J, with 9 bases in the middle. The CDR3 extends over 12 amino acids. CDR1 is LGHDT and CDR2 is YNNKEL in the germline V gene (reference sequence). CDR3 DNA: TGTGCCAGCGGACACGGAAATTCACCCCTCCACTTT. This encodes CASGHGNSPLHF.

The rearrangement uses TRBV5-5 and TRBJ1-1, with D hard to call. Germline CDR1 and CDR2: SGHKS and YYEKEE (reference sequence). V was shortened by 4 bases and J by 0 bases, with 7 bases between the two germline ends. The CDR3 runs to 13 residues. The CDR3 DNA follows: TGTGCCAGCAGCCCTTTCCTGAACACTGAAGCTTTCTTT. It codes for CASSPFLNTEAFF.

This clone was seen once. CDR3 DNA: TGTGCCAGCTCACCCCAGACAGCTCCTAATGAAAAACTGTTTTTT. Translating gives CASSPQTAPNEKLFF. This sequence joins TRBV18 and TRBJ1-4; weak D call: TRBD1 (5 bases). The ends were cut back, 3 bases at V and 3 bases at J, with 11 bases in the middle. Germline V gene lookup returns CDR1 KGHSH and CDR2 LQKENI. The CDR3 sequence is 15 residues long.

This clone was detected once. The chain joins TRBV6-2 or TRBV6-3 to TRBJ2-1; D gene ambiguous. The ends were cut back, 2 bases at V and 4 bases at J, with 12 bases in the middle. Germline CDR1 MNHEY, CDR2 SVGEGT. This CDR3 spans 15 amino acids. The CDR3 loop is CASSYRGRHYNEQFF. DNA of the CDR3: TGTGCCAGCAGTTACCGCGGCAGGCATTACAATGAGCAGTTCTTC.

This clone was recorded once. CDR3 region: CASSFNRARPGPLVEQYF. DNA for the CDR3: TGTGCCAGCAGCTTTAATCGGGCCCGACCGGGGCCTCTAGTCGAGCAGTACTTC. The V call is TRBV7-2, the J call TRBJ2-7; D possibly uses TRBD1 or TRBD2 (5 bases each). V gave up 3 bases and J gave up 6 bases, with 27 bases separating them. The CDR3 length is 18 residues. Germline V gene sequence: CDR1 SGHTA, CDR2 FQGNSA.

This chain links TRBV19 with TRBJ1-4; D is unresolved. Between the trimmed V and J ends, which lost 3 bases and 4 bases, there was a span of 12 bases. In germline, CDR1 is LNHDA, CDR2 SQIVND (reference sequence). This CDR3 contains 15 residues. The CDR3 sequence: CASSIRGGINEKLFF. The CDR3 region has the DNA TGTGCCAGTAGTATCCGAGGAGGGATTAATGAAAAACTGTTTTTT.

The J gene is TRBJ1-5, the V gene TRBV2; D may be TRBD1 (5 bases). CDR3 length equals 15 residues. CDR1 SNHLY and CDR2 FYNNEI come from the germline V gene. Trimming took off 4 bases at V and 6 bases at J, with 16 bases between the two ends. The CDR3 sequence: CASSVSTGLVQPQHF. CDR3 DNA sequence: TGTGCCAGCAGTGTAAGTACAGGACTGGTTCAGCCCCAGCATTTT.

V usage is TRBV5-1 and J usage is TRBJ2-7; TRBD1 aligns across 11 bases. The CDR3 spans 14 residues. V was clipped by 3 bases and J by 9 bases; unmatched bases: 8. Germline-derived CDR1 and CDR2 are SGHRS and YFSETQ. The CDR3 DNA follows: TGCGCCAGCAGCTCGCAGGGACAGGGGGACGGGCAGTACTTC. It encodes CASSSQGQGDGQYF.

The chain has TRBV19 and TRBJ1-5; D is uncertain. This CDR3 has 12 amino acids. Germline CDR1 is LNHDA and CDR2 is SQIVND (reference sequence). The V end lost 8 bases, the J end lost 2 bases, and 7 bases lay between the germline ends. The CDR3 sequence is CASCQGNQPQHF. The CDR3 DNA follows: TGTGCCAGTTGTCAGGGCAATCAGCCCCAGCATTTT.

V and J are TRBV7-2 and TRBJ1-2, with a possible D match to TRBD1 (5 bases). This CDR3 comprises 17 residues. Trimming cost V 5 bases and J 3 bases, with 22 bases left between them. Per germline, CDR1 SGHTA and CDR2 FQGNSA. As DNA, the CDR3 is TGTGCCAGCAGCCTTCCGGGACCCTCCTTCGGCGACTATGGCTACACCTTC. This encodes CASSLPGPSFGDYGYTF. The full variable domain, with the rest looked up from reference TRBV7-2 and TRBJ1-2, is GAGVSQSPSNKVTEKGKDVELRCDPISGHTALYWYRQSLGQGLEFLIYFQGNSAPDKSGLPSDRFSAERTGGSVSTLTIQRTQQEDSAVYLCASSLPGPSFGDYGYTFGSGTRLTVV.

The chain employs TRBV7-9 and TRBJ1-2; D unclear. Germline V gene sequence: CDR1 SEHNR, CDR2 FQNEAQ (reference sequence). Trimming stripped 2 bases from V and 8 bases from J, with 9 bases between. The CDR3 length is 12 residues. The DNA of the CDR3 is TGTGCCAGCAGCTTACCGGGGAGAGGCTACACCTTC. Its translation: CASSLPGRGYTF.

This clone appeared a few times. The V and J genes are TRBV28 and TRBJ1-5; no definite D call. This CDR3 region has 12 residues. Trimming removed 1 base from V and 6 bases from J, with 4 bases in between. CDR1 and CDR2 (germline): MDHEN, SYDVKM. CDR3 in amino acids: CASSLYRQPQHF. The CDR3 bases are TGTGCCAGCAGTTTATACCGTCAGCCCCAGCATTTT.

The rearrangement links TRBV9 to TRBJ1-3; D gene uncertain. V lost 3 bases and J lost 0, with 13 bases in between. The length of the CDR3 is 16 residues. Germline V gene sequence: CDR1 SGDLS, CDR2 YYNGEE. CDR3 sequence: CASSEGPSFSGNTIYF. The CDR3, as DNA: TGTGCCAGCAGCGAGGGCCCGTCTTTCTCTGGAAACACCATATATTTT.

About this clone: In the same sample, other DNA sequences code for this CDR3. Here the CDR3 DNA reads TGTGCCAGCAGCCAAGGGCAGCCGAACACTGAAGCTTTCTTT. Its translation is CASSQGQPNTEAFF. The chain has TRBV3-1 (or the pseudogene TRBV3-2) and TRBJ1-1; D remains ambiguous. V was clipped by 1 base and J by 1 base, with 7 bases between them. This CDR3 comprises 14 residues. The V gene's germline CDR1 is LGHDT and CDR2 YNNKEL (reference sequence).

This clone was picked up one time. The gene calls are TRBV15 and TRBJ1-2; D call uncertain. This CDR3 contains 13 residues. V was cut by 3 bases and J by 6 bases, with 11 bases left in between. From germline, CDR1 is LNHNV and CDR2 YYDKDF (reference sequence). The CDR3 sequence is CATSRPRGNGYTF. The CDR3 bases are TGTGCCACCAGCAGGCCTCGCGGTAATGGCTACACCTTC.

This clone showed up just a few times. The chain couples TRBV11-2 to TRBJ1-2; weak D call: TRBD1 (5 bases). Trimming took off 6 bases at V and 4 bases at J, with 15 bases between the two ends. This CDR3 has 14 residues. The germline gives CDR1 SGHAT, CDR2 FQNNGV. The CDR3 reads CASRRPGTFYGYTF. The CDR3 DNA follows: TGTGCCAGCAGACGCCCCGGGACCTTCTATGGCTACACCTTC.

V and J are TRBV3-1 (or the pseudogene TRBV3-2) and TRBJ1-5; D remains unclear. The V gene lost 4 bases and the J gene lost 9 bases, with 10 bases spanning the gap. Looked up from germline, CDR1 is LGHDT and CDR2 is YNNKEL (reference sequence). This CDR3 comprises 12 residues. The CDR3 sequence: CASSPARGPQHF. Here the CDR3 DNA reads TGTGCCAGCAGCCCCGCCCGAGGGCCCCAGCATTTT.

This chain links TRBV7-8 with TRBJ2-6, with 7 bases aligning to TRBD1. After removal of 3 bases from V and 0 bases from J, the junction contained 17 bases not matched to a gene. The germline V gene encodes CDR1 SGHVS and CDR2 FQNEAQ. This CDR3 contains 21 residues. The CDR3 DNA is TGTGCCAGCAGCTTGACGAACGTGACAGGGTTGGGAAGCTCTGGGGCCAACGTCCTGACTTTC. This sequence encodes CASSLTNVTGLGSSGANVLTF.

The chain recombines TRBV5-1 with TRBJ2-7, with TRBD2 identical over 7 bases. V dropped 4 bases and J dropped 4; count of bases not matched to a gene: 8. Germline-derived CDR1 and CDR2 are SGHRS and YFSETQ. There are 14 residues in the CDR3. The CDR3 here is CASSPRASGYEQYF. In DNA, the CDR3 is TGCGCCAGCAGCCCCCGGGCTAGCGGTTACGAGCAGTACTTC.

This chain connects TRBV28 to TRBJ2-1, with 7 bases fitting TRBD2. CDR1 is MDHEN, CDR2 SYDVKM, per germline. The CDR3 loop spans 16 amino acids. The trim removed 5 bases at V and 4 bases at J, leaving 11 bases unmatched. The CDR3 DNA reads as TGTGCCAGCAGTGGGTCCGGACTAGAGAGATACAATGAGCAGTTCTTC. Translating it yields CASSGSGLERYNEQFF.

The chain has TRBV3-1 (or the pseudogene TRBV3-2) and TRBJ1-2; D is possibly TRBD1 (5 bases). Looked up from germline, CDR1 is LGHDT and CDR2 is YNNKEL (reference sequence). The length of the CDR3 is 13 residues. Deletions cut 1 base from V and 5 bases from J, with 8 bases between. The CDR3 loop reads CASSQVRGYGYTF. CDR3 nucleotides: TGTGCCAGCAGCCAAGTCCGGGGGTATGGCTACACCTTC.

The chain links TRBV29-1 to TRBJ1-5; TRBD1 aligns across 9 bases. With V trimmed by 4 bases and J by 4 bases, 5 bases remained unmatched. This CDR3 comprises 14 residues. Germline V gene sequence: CDR1 SQVTM, CDR2 ANQGSEA. The CDR3, as DNA: TGCAGCGTTGGGATCGGACAGGGGAATCAGCCCCAGCATTTT. It yields the protein CSVGIGQGNQPQHF.